These 12 T cell receptor beta chains were sequenced from one sample in a study of blood T cell repertoires in COVID-19. Sequencing used immunoSEQ multiplex PCR; TCRdb keeps in-frame clones, though not all of them. The table records under 200,000 clones, about 84% of them present only once. The sample comprised PBMCs or T cells enriched from blood (not recorded which). The receptors derive from a woman between 35 and 50 years old with acute COVID-19.

This clone was seen ten or more times. The V and J genes are TRBV7-3 and TRBJ2-2, with TRBD2 identical over 14 bases. The J segment lost 6 bases and the V segment lost 2 bases, leaving 2 bases of the junction unmatched. The CDR3 consists of 16 residues. CDR1 and CDR2 (germline): SGHTA, FQGTGA. CDR3 loop: CASSLGGLAGAGELFF. CDR3 nucleotides: TGTGCCAGCAGCTTAGGGGGACTAGCGGGAGCCGGGGAGCTGTTTTTT.

V gene TRBV7-9 combines with J gene TRBJ1-1; TRBD1 might be the D (5 bases). Trimming shortened V by 4 bases and J by 1 base, and 7 bases separated the two germline ends. CDR3 length: 13 amino acids. Germline V CDR1 and CDR2: SEHNR, FQNEAQ (reference sequence). CDR3 nucleotides: TGTGCCAGCAGCTCAACAGGGAACACTGAAGCTTTCTTT. Translated: CASSSTGNTEAFF.

The CDR3 loop is CASSDILGQGWEQYF. The CDR3 region has the DNA TGTGCCAGCAGTGACATACTCGGACAGGGGTGGGAGCAGTACTTC. The chain has TRBV27 and TRBJ2-7; 9 bases are a match to TRBD1. The junction had 12 bases not matched to a gene; V was cut back by 5 bases and J by 7 bases. The CDR3 totals 15 residues. Per the germline V gene, CDR1 is MNHEY and CDR2 is SMNVEV (reference sequence).

The V gene is TRBV4-2, the J gene TRBJ2-3; 12 bases are a match to TRBD2. J was trimmed by 4 bases and V by 4 bases; bases with no gene match: 3. Per the germline V gene, CDR1 is LGHNA and CDR2 is YNFKEQ. This CDR3 is built from 15 residues. CDR3 residues: CASSPTSGSADTQYF. CDR3 DNA sequence: TGTGCCAGCAGCCCGACTAGCGGGAGTGCAGATACGCAGTATTTT.

This rearrangement joins TRBV5-6 to TRBJ2-5; possible D gene TRBD1, 6 bases. The ends were cut back, 3 bases at V and 4 bases at J, with 13 bases in the middle. The germline V gene encodes CDR1 SGHDT and CDR2 YYEEEE. The CDR3 is 14 amino acids. The CDR3 DNA reads as TGTGCCAGCAGCTGGGGGACATGGGGAGAGACCCAGTACTTC. It is translated as CASSWGTWGETQYF.

The chain joins TRBV27 to TRBJ1-1, with 7 bases identical to TRBD1. From germline, CDR1 is MNHEY and CDR2 SMNVEV (reference sequence). V was pared by 4 bases and J by 4 bases, with 6 bases of the junction left unmatched. The CDR3 sequence is 14 residues long. DNA of the CDR3: TGTGCCAGCAGTTCCCGGGACAGATTCACTGAAGCTTTCTTT. Amino acids: CASSSRDRFTEAFF.

The V call is TRBV6-4, the J call TRBJ2-1, with D tentatively TRBD2 (7 bases). CDR1 and CDR2 from the germline V gene are MRHNA and SNTAGT. The V end lost 0 bases, the J end lost 6 bases, and 12 bases lay between the germline ends. The CDR3 length is 15 residues. CDR3 region: CASSDSTGGLNEQFF. The CDR3 nucleotides read TGTGCCAGCAGTGACTCCACCGGGGGGCTCAATGAGCAGTTCTTC.

V usage is TRBV7-9 and J usage is TRBJ1-2, with D possibly matching TRBD1 (6 bases). This CDR3 has 13 residues. Trimming removed 5 bases at V and 4 bases at J, with 11 bases between. Germline V gene sequence: CDR1 SEHNR, CDR2 FQNEAQ (reference sequence). CDR3 DNA: TGTGCCAGCAGCCGAGGACAGAGCTATGGCTACACCTTC. Translation: CASSRGQSYGYTF. Full variable domain (missing parts from reference TRBV7-9 and TRBJ1-2): DTGVSQNPRHKITKRGQNVTFRCDPISEHNRLYWYRQTLGQGPEFLTYFQNEAQLEKSRLLSDRFSAERPKGSFSTLEIQRTEQGDSAMYLCASSRGQSYGYTFGSGTRLTVV.

This clone was detected many times. The same CDR3 is also encoded by other DNA sequences in this sample. This chain links TRBV19 with TRBJ2-2, with D possibly TRBD2 on 6 matching bases. With 3 bases removed from V and 3 bases from J, the gap between germline ends came to 11 bases. Germline loops: CDR1 LNHDA, CDR2 SQIVND (reference sequence). This CDR3 is 15 amino acids long. The DNA of the CDR3 is TGTGCCAGTAGTATTGGAGGGAGATACACCGGGGAGCTGTTTTTT. The encoded protein is CASSIGGRYTGELFF.

This chain connects TRBV5-1 to TRBJ1-2; 7 bases line up with TRBD1. The CDR3 spans 19 residues. Unmatched junction bases numbered 26, after V lost 4 bases and J lost 8 bases. From germline, CDR1 is SGHRS and CDR2 YFSETQ. The CDR3 DNA reads TGCGCCAGCAGCCCCGCTCCTGGGGTCGGGGACAGCCGAAGGTGGGGCTACACCTTC. Its translation: CASSPAPGVGDSRRWGYTF.

V and J are TRBV29-1 and TRBJ2-5, with D possibly TRBD1 on 5 matching bases. CDR1 and CDR2 (germline): SQVTM, ANQGSEA. The CDR3 sequence is 13 residues long. V gave up 4 bases and J gave up 4 bases, with 13 bases separating them. CDR3 region: CSVGSWGRETQYF. The CDR3, as DNA: TGCAGCGTTGGTTCGTGGGGCCGAGAGACCCAGTACTTC.

The V call is TRBV4-2, the J call TRBJ2-1; 8 bases map to TRBD2. The germline V gene encodes CDR1 LGHNA and CDR2 YNFKEQ. V shed 0 bases, J shed 6 bases, and the junction held 7 bases outside the gene matches. The CDR3 is 16 amino acids. The DNA for the CDR3 is TGTGCCAGCAGCCAAGATCCAAGCGGGGGAAGCAATGAGCAGTTCTTC. Its translation: CASSQDPSGGSNEQFF.